A single T cell receptor (beta chain) is shown here with its context. Per the authors' pipeline: Reference gene primer amplification gave nucleated cell count estimates. Profiling relied on immunoSEQ multiplex PCR, and the TCRdb table lists in-frame clones only, not all of them. Clonal size and the V and J genes are those of that table, whereas D and trimming came from the DNA. Among some 200,000 clones listed, approximately 83% were seen once. This entry is derived from a study of blood T cell repertoires in COVID-19. Study background: Acute and convalescent COVID-19 specimens originated in the United States, Italy and Spain. PBMCs, B-cell-depleted T cells, or T cells were the source of the cDNA or gDNA that made up the material.

CDR3 size: 11 residues. CDR1 SQVTM and CDR2 ANQGSEA come from the germline V gene. The germline V and J ends were trimmed by 4 bases and 8 bases, with 11 bases remaining between them. The sample taken for sequencing was peripheral blood. The TCR comes from a woman aged 55-70 years with acute or convalescent COVID-19. The chain employs TRBV29-1 and TRBJ1-1; perhaps TRBD1 as D (5 bases). The CDR3 loop reads CSVGLRQEAFF. CDR3 DNA: TGCAGCGTTGGACTGCGACAGGAAGCTTTCTTT.